Each of the 26 T cell receptor beta chains below was sequenced from the same sample in a study of Tregs in tolerant kidney transplant recipients. TCRdb's table, derived via immunoSEQ multiplex PCR, lists solely in-frame clones and lacks some. The sample contains about 31,000 clones, over 75% of which appear only once. No antigen has been assigned to these receptors. Sequencing was carried out using Tregs from blood cultured with allogeneic cells. Receptors originate from a human donor in good health.

The CDR3 protein is CASSFQGPDTQYF. The CDR3 DNA sequence: TGCGCCAGCAGCTTTCAGGGCCCAGATACGCAGTATTTT. J is TRBJ2-3 and V is TRBV5-1, with a possible D match to TRBD1 (5 bases). The CDR3 length is 13 residues. V lost 2 bases to trimming and J lost 4 bases, with 8 bases between them. CDR1 and CDR2 (germline): SGHRS, YFSETQ. The complete variable domain, with remaining parts taken from reference TRBV5-1 and TRBJ2-3, reads KAGVTQTPRYLIKTRGQQVTLSCSPISGHRSVSWYQQTPGQGLQFLFEYFSETQRNKGNFPGRFSGRQFSNSRSEMNVSTLELGDSALYLCASSFQGPDTQYFGPGTRLTVL.

The chain joins TRBV5-1 to TRBJ2-1; 8 positions agree with TRBD2. Trimming took 1 base from V and 6 from J; bases not matched to a gene: 9. Germline values: CDR1 SGHRS, CDR2 YFSETQ. The CDR3 loop spans 16 amino acids. The CDR3 DNA reads TGCGCCAGCAGCTTGAAAGGCGGGGGGAGTAGCAATGAGCAGTTCTTC. Translating it yields CASSLKGGGSSNEQFF.

In DNA, the CDR3 is TGTGCCTGGGGCAAACGGATCTACGGTTCTGGGGCCAACGTCCTGACTTTC. Its translation is CAWGKRIYGSGANVLTF. The chain joins TRBV30 to TRBJ2-6; D gene uncertain. Germline V CDR1 and CDR2: GTSNPN, SVGIG (reference sequence). The CDR3 has 17 amino acids. V lost 5 bases, J lost 1 base, and 18 bases lay in between.

The genes are TRBV4-3 and TRBJ2-2; possible D gene TRBD1, 5 bases. Germline V gene lookup returns CDR1 LGHNA and CDR2 YSLEER. V dropped 0 bases and J dropped 5 bases, with 10 bases sitting between them. The CDR3 consists of 15 residues. CDR3 residues: CASSQETKGTGELFF. Here the CDR3 DNA reads TGCGCCAGCAGCCAAGAAACGAAGGGGACCGGGGAGCTGTTTTTT.

This chain links TRBV7-9 with TRBJ2-3; possibly TRBD1 or TRBD2 for D (6 bases each). The CDR3 consists of 16 residues. Trimming left V 0 bases short and J 2 bases short, with 12 bases between. Per the germline V gene, CDR1 is SEHNR and CDR2 is FQNEAQ (reference sequence). The CDR3 protein is CASSLASRGHTDTQYF. The CDR3 DNA reads as TGTGCCAGCAGCTTAGCGAGTCGGGGGCACACAGATACGCAGTATTTT.

This clone has a single count. This rearrangement joins TRBV14 to TRBJ1-6; TRBD1 is a possible D gene (5 bases). Germline V gene lookup returns CDR1 SGHDN and CDR2 FVKESK. The V gene lost 1 base and the J gene lost 8 bases, with 12 bases spanning the gap. The CDR3 is 15 amino acids. The CDR3 coding sequence is TGTGCCAGCAGCCAAGCCCAGGGAGTCGATTCACCCCTCCACTTT. This translates into CASSQAQGVDSPLHF.

V gene TRBV28 combines with J gene TRBJ1-1, with 7 bases that match TRBD1. The CDR3 sequence is 14 residues long. Germline assignment: CDR1 MDHEN and CDR2 SYDVKM. The V and J ends lost 6 bases and 2 bases, in that order; junction bases with no gene match: 6. The CDR3 bases are TGTGCCAGCAGATTACAGGGGCTTAACACTGAAGCTTTCTTT. It translates to CASRLQGLNTEAFF.

The chain joins TRBV27 to TRBJ2-3, with TRBD2 as a possible D gene (5 bases). Germline V CDR1 and CDR2: MNHEY, SMNVEV (reference sequence). Trimming removed 6 bases at V and 0 bases at J, with 10 bases between. This CDR3 comprises 14 residues. CDR3 loop: CASSSGRSTDTQYF. CDR3 sequence (DNA): TGTGCCAGCAGCTCGGGAAGAAGCACAGATACGCAGTATTTT.

V usage is TRBV18 and J usage is TRBJ2-6; 10 bases fit TRBD2. Trimming took 4 bases from V and 2 from J; bases not matched to a gene: 14. The CDR3 totals 20 residues. Germline-derived CDR1 and CDR2 are KGHSH and LQKENI. The DNA for the CDR3 is TGTGCCAGCTCACACTTAGTGCTAGCGGGGGCTACTCCTGGGGCCAACGTCCTGACTTTC. Its protein product is CASSHLVLAGATPGANVLTF.

The V gene is TRBV30, the J gene TRBJ2-7; 9 bases agree with TRBD1. The V and J ends lost 4 bases and 6 bases, in that order; junction bases with no gene match: 7. Germline CDR1 reads GTSNPN; CDR2 reads SVGIG (reference sequence). CDR3 length: 13 residues. In DNA form, the CDR3 reads TGTGCCTGGATCCCGGGACAGGGAGCCGAGCAGTACTTC. It is translated as CAWIPGQGAEQYF.

The V and J genes are TRBV27 and TRBJ1-1; D is unclear. Looked up from germline, CDR1 is MNHEY and CDR2 is SMNVEV (reference sequence). This CDR3 has 13 residues. V dropped 1 base and J dropped 7 bases, with 10 bases sitting between them. DNA of the CDR3: TGTGCCAGCAGTTTATTAGGGCCCGGTGAAGCTTTCTTT. It encodes CASSLLGPGEAFF.

The chain links TRBV21-1 to TRBJ2-7; the DNA was not used to check the table's D call, TRBD1. TRBV21-1 is noted as a pseudogene. The length of the CDR3 is 17 residues. The CDR3 coding sequence is TGTGCCAGCAGCAAATCCCTGACAGGGGGCCCTCCCTACGAGCAGTACTTC. It specifies CASSKSLTGGPPYEQYF.

A single count supports this clone. The chain uses TRBV7-6 and TRBJ2-5, with TRBD2 identical over 8 bases. The CDR3 loop spans 16 amino acids. After removal of 0 bases from V and 5 bases from J, the junction contained 8 bases not matched to a gene. The germline V gene has CDR1 SGHVS and CDR2 FNYEAQ. The CDR3 nucleotides read TGTGCCAGCAGCTTAGCTACCCGGGGGGGCCCGGAGACCCAGTACTTC. Its protein product is CASSLATRGGPETQYF.

The V gene is TRBV5-4, the J gene TRBJ1-1, with D perhaps TRBD1 (5 bases). This CDR3 contains 15 residues. Germline V CDR1 and CDR2: SGHNT, YYREEE (reference sequence). V was shortened by 0 bases and J by 5 bases, with 14 bases between the two germline ends. In nucleotides, the CDR3 is TGTGCCAGCAGCTTGGGGCGTGGGGGTTATACTGAAGCTTTCTTT. Its protein product is CASSLGRGGYTEAFF.

The chain combines TRBV10-1 with TRBJ1-3, with 8 bases identical to TRBD1. The V segment lost 4 bases and the J segment 1 base; nucleotides outside the gene matches: 21. Per the germline V gene, CDR1 is WNHNN and CDR2 is SYGVQD (reference sequence). The CDR3 has 21 amino acids. DNA for the CDR3: TGCGCCAGCAGTGTTAATTACGAGGACAGGGCAGCGAAGGGATCTGGAAACACCATATATTTT. It translates to CASSVNYEDRAAKGSGNTIYF.

This clone was picked up a small number of times. The chain is built from TRBV4-3 and TRBJ2-2; D might be TRBD1 or TRBD2, each matching 6 bases. The CDR3 is 17 amino acids. The V gene's germline CDR1 is LGHNA and CDR2 YSLEER. The V end was cut by 0 bases, the J end by 5 bases, with 16 bases between. The CDR3 region is CASSQDLGGLTTGELFF. CDR3 in DNA: TGCGCCAGCAGCCAAGATTTGGGGGGCCTAACTACCGGGGAGCTGTTTTTT.

This clone was observed a handful of times. J is TRBJ2-5 and V is TRBV5-1, with TRBD1 matching 8 bases. This CDR3 is built from 15 residues. CDR1 is SGHRS, CDR2 YFSETQ, per germline. V trimming: 1 base; J trimming: 5 bases; junction bases outside the gene matches: 7. As DNA, the CDR3 is TGCGCCAGCAGCTTGCCAGGGGGCGAGGGGGAGACCCAGTACTTC. Its protein is CASSLPGGEGETQYF.

This sequence joins TRBV4-2 and TRBJ2-5; tentative D call: TRBD1 (5 bases). The germline V gene encodes CDR1 LGHNA and CDR2 YNFKEQ. The germline V and J ends were trimmed by 4 bases and 5 bases, with 26 bases remaining between them. This CDR3 has 18 amino acids. CDR3 residues: CASSRDPLGFRAEETQYF. The CDR3 nucleotides read TGTGCCAGCAGCCGCGACCCCTTAGGATTCAGGGCGGAGGAGACCCAGTACTTC.

The gene calls are TRBV6-6 and TRBJ2-7; TRBD2 might be the D (5 bases). Germline lookup yields CDR1 MNHNY and CDR2 SVGAGI (reference sequence). Trimming removed 6 bases at V and 6 bases at J, with 15 bases between. There are 13 residues in the CDR3. The CDR3 loop reads CASSPMGSREQYF. CDR3 sequence (DNA): TGTGCCAGCAGCCCTATGGGGAGCCGCGAGCAGTACTTC.

The genes are TRBV7-3 and TRBJ2-1; tentatively, D is TRBD1 or TRBD2 (5 bases each). Trimming cost V 5 bases and J 8 bases, with 13 bases left between them. The germline CDR1 and CDR2 sequences are SGHTA and FQGTGA. This CDR3 spans 13 amino acids. CDR3 DNA sequence: TGTGCCAGCAGCCCTCTGGGACCCCATGAGCAGTTCTTC. Translated: CASSPLGPHEQFF. Supplemented by reference TRBV7-3 and TRBJ2-1, the full variable domain reads GAGVSQTPSNKVTEKGKYVELRCDPISGHTALYWYRQSLGQGPEFLIYFQGTGAADDSGLPNDRFFAVRPEGSVSTLKIQRTERGDSAVYLCASSPLGPHEQFFGPGTRLTVL.

The chain carries TRBV30 and TRBJ1-1, with no clear D. CDR1 is GTSNPN and CDR2 is SVGIG in the germline V gene (reference sequence). CDR3 size: 13 residues. V was clipped by 0 bases and J by 2 bases, with 7 bases between them. The CDR3 here is CAWSVRRNTEAFF. The CDR3 DNA is TGTGCCTGGAGTGTACGGCGTAACACTGAAGCTTTCTTT.

V usage is TRBV28 and J usage is TRBJ2-7, with 10 bases lining up with TRBD1. V lost 6 bases to trimming and J lost 3 bases; unmatched junction nucleotides: 5. Germline CDR1 is MDHEN and CDR2 is SYDVKM. The CDR3 has 14 residues. The CDR3: CASSRTGGFYEQYF. For the CDR3, the DNA is TGTGCCAGCAGCCGGACAGGGGGATTCTACGAGCAGTACTTC.

The rearrangement uses TRBV5-6 and TRBJ2-7, with 10 bases aligning to TRBD1. J gave up 0 bases and V 6 bases, and 9 bases lay outside the gene matches. CDR3 size: 16 residues. Germline loops: CDR1 SGHDT, CDR2 YYEEEE. The CDR3 DNA sequence: TGTGCCAGCATTCTCCTAGGACAGGGGGACTCCTACGAGCAGTACTTC. The encoded protein is CASILLGQGDSYEQYF.

This chain joins TRBV6-6 and TRBJ1-4; D call uncertain. Germline CDR1 reads MNHNY; CDR2 reads SVGAGI (reference sequence). The CDR3 loop spans 14 amino acids. The V end was cut by 5 bases, the J end by 5 bases, with 12 bases between. Written as DNA, the CDR3 is TGTGCCAGCAGTCTAAATTGGGCGAATGAAAAACTGTTTTTT. It specifies CASSLNWANEKLFF.

V and J are TRBV4-3 and TRBJ2-1; 12 bases align to TRBD2. Per the germline V gene, CDR1 is LGHNA and CDR2 is YSLEER. After removal of 0 bases from V and 10 bases from J, the junction contained 7 bases not matched to a gene. The CDR3 sequence is 16 residues long. CDR3 protein: CASSQDRLAGVGEQFF. As DNA, the CDR3 is TGCGCCAGCAGCCAAGATAGACTAGCGGGAGTGGGCGAGCAGTTCTTC.

The chain recombines TRBV15 with TRBJ2-5; TRBD2 matches 14 bases. Germline CDR1 LNHNV, CDR2 YYDKDF (reference sequence). The CDR3 sequence is 16 residues long. J gave up 7 bases and V 5 bases, and 9 bases lay outside the gene matches. CDR3 region: CATSSRGTSGSGTQYF. DNA of the CDR3: TGTGCCACCAGCTCCCGTGGGACTAGCGGGAGTGGGACCCAGTACTTC.